This TCR beta chain was recovered during a study of graft-versus-host responses after intestinal transplantation. Study context: Uniformly, recipients were administered anti-thymocyte globulin induction with subsequent tacrolimus and steroids for approximately three years. Overall study results and limits: Early after transplant, HvG clones declined as circulating GvH clones peaked. Some patients had graft-donor T cell macrochimerism, and their allografts showed high graft-versus-host to host-versus-graft clonal ratios. Detected in recipient marrow were GvH clones, some of which were first observed in ileum or blood.

Trimming removed 2 bases from V and 2 bases from J; junction bases left unmatched: 2. Germline CDR1 LNHDA, CDR2 SQIVND (reference sequence). The CDR3 contains 14 residues. Profiled with immunoSEQ multiplex PCR; TCRdb holds only in-frame clones, not every one. The sample holds about 94,000 clones, roughly 90% seen once. Turning to this clone: Its matching antigen is unknown.

The chain has TRBV19 and TRBJ2-7; the match to TRBD2 covers 8 bases. The origin of this receptor is a human donor who received an intestinal transplant. Sequenced material: unstimulated CD8+ T cells sorted from spleen or lymph node cells, taken before intestinal transplant. This CDR3 is CASSISAGAYEQYF. In DNA, the CDR3 is TGTGCCAGTAGTATATCAGCGGGGGCCTACGAGCAGTACTTC.